The clone carrying this T cell receptor beta chain was picked up one time. Its target is unknown. Trimming took 8 bases from V and 1 from J, leaving 14 bases between them. Germline values: CDR1 MNHEY, CDR2 SVGAGI. The CDR3 is made up of 14 amino acids. The protocol was immunoSEQ multiplex PCR, while the TCRdb copy is restricted to in-frame clones and leaves out a portion. The sample gives 150,000 to 250,000 clones, about 79% of which show up once; 13% is in the top ten. This sample was included in a study of cytomegalovirus exposure and HLA in healthy donors. Regarding the study as a whole: Most sequenced TCRs were rare (though some public TCRs occurred in many donors). Specificity of three CMV-associated chains for CMV antigens was verified in vitro. According to a later analysis, TCR clusters from the first cohort tended to co-occur in the 120 or so validation repertoires.

This clonotype was obtained from a young woman in good health and CMV-seropositive. The chain joins TRBV6-5 to TRBJ1-1; D remains ambiguous. The sequenced sample consisted of PBMCs. The CDR3 loop is CASGLRITNTEAFF. CDR3 nucleotide sequence: TGTGCCAGCGGACTAAGGATAACGAACACTGAAGCTTTCTTT.